The 24 T cell receptor beta chains below come from one sample, sequenced in a study of T cells in localized non-small cell lung cancer. Profiled with immunoSEQ multiplex PCR; TCRdb holds only in-frame clones, not every one. The sample records roughly 53,000 clones, approximately 88% being singletons. This specimen was peripheral blood mononuclear cells, taken before any cancer treatment. These receptors were obtained from a man aged 40-75 years with stage III lung adenocarcinoma.

The chain joins TRBV28 to TRBJ1-5; 7 bases align to TRBD1. Trimming took 4 bases from V and 3 from J; bases not matched to a gene: 6. Germline loops: CDR1 MDHEN, CDR2 SYDVKM. This CDR3 contains 15 residues. In DNA, the CDR3 is TGTGCCAGCAGTTCCGGGACAGCCTTCAATCAGCCCCAGCATTTT. Its protein is CASSSGTAFNQPQHF. The whole variable domain, remainder taken from reference TRBV28 and TRBJ1-5, is DVKVTQSSRYLVKRTGEKVFLECVQDMDHENMFWYRQDPGLGLRLIYFSYDVKMKEKGDIPEGYSVSREKKERFSLILESASTNQTSMYLCASSSGTAFNQPQHFGDGTRLSIL.

About this clone itself: The sample has other DNA sequences that encode this CDR3 too. The V call is TRBV19, the J call TRBJ2-7, with 11 bases aligning to TRBD1. The trim removed 9 bases at V and 4 bases at J, leaving 8 bases unmatched. This CDR3 is built from 14 residues. The germline CDR1 and CDR2 sequences are LNHDA and SQIVND (reference sequence). The CDR3 region has the DNA TGTGCCAGCTCGCCCGGGACAGGGGGGTACGAGCAGTACTTC. Translation gives CASSPGTGGYEQYF.

The chain employs TRBV19 and TRBJ1-3; D is uncertain. CDR3 length: 15 amino acids. The germline V gene encodes CDR1 LNHDA and CDR2 SQIVND (reference sequence). The ends were cut back, 1 base at V and 0 bases at J, with 7 bases in the middle. This chain's CDR3 is CASSIGGSSGNTIYF. Written as DNA, the CDR3 is TGTGCCAGTAGTATAGGGGGAAGCTCTGGAAACACCATATATTTT. Complete variable domain (other parts from reference TRBV19 and TRBJ1-3): DGGITQSPKYLFRKEGQNVTLSCEQNLNHDAMYWYRQDPGQGLRLIYYSQIVNDFQKGDIAEGYSVSREKKESFPLTVTSAQKNPTAFYLCASSIGGSSGNTIYFGEGSWLTVV.

The sample holds a few counts of this clone. V usage is TRBV19 and J usage is TRBJ1-5; D perhaps matches TRBD1 (6 bases). Trimming took 4 bases from V and 4 from J, leaving 8 bases between them. CDR3 length: 13 residues. Germline CDR1 reads LNHDA; CDR2 reads SQIVND (reference sequence). The CDR3 is CASSRQVNQPQHF. CDR3 sequence (DNA): TGTGCCAGTAGTAGACAGGTAAATCAGCCCCAGCATTTT.

The J gene is TRBJ2-7, the V gene TRBV27; D is perhaps TRBD1 (6 bases). Germline CDR1 is MNHEY and CDR2 is SMNVEV (reference sequence). Between the trimmed V and J ends, which lost 1 base and 6 bases, there was a span of 13 bases. This CDR3 is built from 14 residues. The CDR3: CASSLWQGSSEQYF. Written as DNA, the CDR3 is TGTGCCAGCAGTTTATGGCAGGGGAGTAGCGAGCAGTACTTC.

There are a few counts of this clone. The chain recombines TRBV2 with TRBJ1-6; 7 bases match TRBD1. V lost 5 bases and J lost 8; bases outside the gene matches: 3. The germline gives CDR1 SNHLY, CDR2 FYNNEI. This CDR3 spans 13 amino acids. CDR3 in DNA: TGTGCCAGCAGTCCCGACAGGGATTCACCCCTCCACTTT. Residues: CASSPDRDSPLHF.

The V and J genes are TRBV29-1 and TRBJ1-1; no reliable D call. Between the trimmed V and J ends, which lost 5 bases and 11 bases, there was a span of 12 bases. CDR1 and CDR2 (germline): SQVTM, ANQGSEA. The CDR3 spans 10 residues. The CDR3 sequence: CSVLTYQAFF. The CDR3 DNA reads as TGCAGCGTTTTGACCTATCAGGCTTTCTTT.

This rearrangement joins TRBV7-5 to TRBJ2-1; TRBD1 reflects the table's D call only, with no check against the DNA. TRBV7-5 is a documented pseudogene. This CDR3 has 17 amino acids. CDR3 in amino acids: CASSPPPLVPRGDEQFF. CDR3 coding DNA: TGTGCCAGCAGCCCCCCCCCTCTAGTCCCCAGGGGCGATGAGCAGTTCTTC.

The chain has TRBV29-1 and TRBJ1-2, with unresolved D. Germline loops: CDR1 SQVTM, CDR2 ANQGSEA. Between the trimmed V and J ends, which lost 2 bases and 8 bases, there was a span of 9 bases. This CDR3 is built from 11 residues. CDR3 DNA: TGCAGCGTTGAAAGTCCACGCGGCTACACCTTC. The encoded protein is CSVESPRGYTF.

The chain employs TRBV5-6 and TRBJ2-7; 8 nucleotides align to TRBD1. The CDR3 extends over 14 amino acids. CDR1 is SGHDT and CDR2 is YYEEEE in the germline V gene. The V segment lost 4 bases and the J segment 5 bases; nucleotides outside the gene matches: 8. CDR3 amino acids: CASSLGQGSHEQYF. CDR3 coding DNA: TGTGCCAGCAGCCTCGGACAGGGATCCCACGAGCAGTACTTC.

The V gene is TRBV28, the J gene TRBJ1-1; D possibly corresponds to TRBD1 (5 bases). This CDR3 comprises 16 residues. Per the germline V gene, CDR1 is MDHEN and CDR2 is SYDVKM. V lost 3 bases to trimming and J lost 3 bases, with 17 bases between them. The CDR3 region has the DNA TGTGCCAGCAGTTTCTCCACCGGGACCTCATACACTGAAGCTTTCTTT. Amino acids: CASSFSTGTSYTEAFF.

This clone was found once. CDR3 in DNA: TGTGCCAGCAGCAAAGACTCGTTCGAGCAGTTCTTC. Encoded protein: CASSKDSFEQFF. The chain recombines TRBV5-8 with TRBJ2-1; no definite D call. V gave up 4 bases and J gave up 10 bases, with 12 bases separating them. The CDR3 is 12 residues long. From germline, CDR1 is SGHTS and CDR2 YDEGEE.

This clone was observed a few times. This sequence joins TRBV7-8 and TRBJ1-2; D ambiguous. Deletions cut 5 bases from V and 2 bases from J, with 6 bases between. CDR3 length: 12 residues. The V gene's germline CDR1 is SGHVS and CDR2 FQNEAQ. CDR3 in DNA: TGTGCCAGCAGCCCACCCAACTATGGCTACACCTTC. Its protein is CASSPPNYGYTF.

This clone appeared once. The genes are TRBV4-2 and TRBJ1-2; 7 nucleotides agree with TRBD1. This CDR3 spans 16 amino acids. Trimming at V came to 3 bases and at J to 6 bases, leaving 13 bases not matched to a gene. CDR1 and CDR2 from the germline V gene are LGHNA and YNFKEQ. CDR3 coding DNA: TGTGCCAGCAGCCAGCCAGGGGGAAGGTCTATAGATGGCTACACCTTC. Translating it yields CASSQPGGRSIDGYTF.

The chain is built from TRBV5-1 and TRBJ2-5, with 7 positions matching TRBD1. The CDR3 spans 13 residues. V shed 4 bases and J 2 bases; nucleotides not matched to a gene: 2. Germline CDR1 is SGHRS and CDR2 is YFSETQ. This chain's CDR3 is CASSQTGQETQYF. In DNA form, the CDR3 reads TGCGCCAGCAGCCAGACAGGGCAAGAGACCCAGTACTTC.

The rearrangement links TRBV15 to TRBJ1-2, with no clear D. CDR1 is LNHNV, CDR2 YYDKDF, per germline (reference sequence). This CDR3 contains 14 residues. The ends were cut back, 0 bases at V and 13 bases at J, with 18 bases in the middle. The CDR3 sequence is CATSRDRTVLSSTF. CDR3 nucleotides: TGTGCCACCAGCAGAGATCGTACGGTTTTGAGTAGCACCTTC.

A single count supports this clone. The chain carries TRBV1 and TRBJ2-7; the D call TRBD2 from the table was never checked on the DNA. TRBV1 is an annotated pseudogene. This CDR3 is 20 amino acids long. The CDR3: CTSSQDGGTSGGAISYEQYF. Here the CDR3 DNA reads TGCACCAGCAGCCAAGATGGTGGGACTAGCGGGGGGGCTATCTCCTACGAGCAGTACTTC.

There are a few counts of this clone. The V gene is TRBV2, the J gene TRBJ2-5, with a weak D call TRBD1 (6 bases). CDR1 is SNHLY, CDR2 FYNNEI, per germline. The V end was cut by 4 bases, the J end by 3 bases, with 9 bases between. The CDR3 runs 13 residues. CDR3 in amino acids: CASSGGREETQYF. The CDR3, as DNA: TGTGCCAGCAGTGGGGGGCGGGAAGAGACCCAGTACTTC.

V usage is TRBV5-1 and J usage is TRBJ2-7; maybe TRBD1 (6 bases). In germline, CDR1 is SGHRS, CDR2 YFSETQ. The CDR3 runs to 14 residues. Trimming pared 4 bases from V and 7 bases from J, leaving 18 bases between. The CDR3 loop is CASSTLGQGWEQYF. CDR3 DNA sequence: TGCGCCAGCAGCACTCTGGGCCAGGGGTGGGAGCAGTACTTC.

V usage is TRBV10-3 and J usage is TRBJ1-6; 7 positions match TRBD1. The CDR3 consists of 14 residues. Germline V gene lookup returns CDR1 ENHRY and CDR2 SYGVKD. J lost 10 bases, V lost 6 bases, and 9 bases had no gene match. CDR3: CAISPQGGRSPLHF. DNA of the CDR3: TGTGCCATCAGCCCCCAGGGGGGCAGATCACCCCTCCACTTT.

This clone was seen a single time. CDR3 sequence: CASRLWEGADQPQHF. In DNA, the CDR3 is TGTGCCAGCAGGCTCTGGGAGGGGGCCGATCAGCCCCAGCATTTT. The rearrangement links TRBV27 to TRBJ1-5; 7 nucleotides match TRBD1. Per the germline V gene, CDR1 is MNHEY and CDR2 is SMNVEV (reference sequence). Trimming cost V 6 bases and J 5 bases; bases outside gene matches: 10. This CDR3 region has 15 residues.

The chain combines TRBV7-6 with TRBJ2-1; D call uncertain. Trimming pared 3 bases from V and 0 bases from J, leaving 6 bases between. The germline V gene has CDR1 SGHVS and CDR2 FNYEAQ. This CDR3 has 14 residues. Here the CDR3 DNA reads TGTGCCAGCAGCTTGGGCAGCTCCTACAATGAGCAGTTCTTC. Its translation is CASSLGSSYNEQFF. Full variable domain (outside the CDR3, taken from reference TRBV7-6 and TRBJ2-1): GAGVSQSPRYKVTKRGQDVALRCDPISGHVSLYWYRQALGQGPEFLTYFNYEAQQDKSGLPNDRFSAERPEGSISTLTIQRTEQRDSAMYRCASSLGSSYNEQFFGPGTRLTVL.

This clone was detected only once. J is TRBJ1-3 and V is TRBV6-5; D is undetermined. The CDR3 totals 12 residues. The V gene lost 8 bases and the J gene lost 2 bases, with 7 bases spanning the gap. The V gene's germline CDR1 is MNHEY and CDR2 SVGAGI. In DNA form, the CDR3 reads TGTGCCAGCGTAGGGACTGGAAACACCATATATTTT. Translation gives CASVGTGNTIYF.

This chain connects TRBV15 to TRBJ1-2, with D maybe TRBD1 (5 bases). V was cut by 0 bases and J by 7 bases, with 15 bases left in between. Germline CDR1 and CDR2: LNHNV and YYDKDF (reference sequence). The CDR3 runs 15 residues. Written as DNA, the CDR3 is TGTGCCACCAGCAGAGAAGGCAGGGCTATCGGTGGCTACACCTTC. Translated: CATSREGRAIGGYTF.